This is a list of T cell receptor beta chains from one sample in a study of blood T cell repertoires in COVID-19. Assay used: immunoSEQ multiplex PCR; TCRdb lists only in-frame clones, some missing. The table lists 300,000 to 400,000 clones, about 83% of them singletons. Sequencing was carried out using peripheral blood. Receptors were obtained from a man under 40 with active or convalescent COVID-19. Both conserved end residues are part of each CDR3.

V: TRBV19; CDR3: CASSPGLVYEQYF
V: TRBV6-5; CDR3: CASSYSAGLSTDTQYF
V: TRBV6-5; CDR3: CASSYGRGGQPQHF
V: TRBV7-3; CDR3: CASSFLTGELFF
V: TRBV4-1; CDR3: CASSQGGGAWPQHF
V: TRBV19; CDR3: CASRGIGTVNEKLFF
V: TRBV2; CDR3: CASRWAGGYNEQFF
V: TRBV10-3; CDR3: CAIGGLTADEQYF
V: TRBV7-9; CDR3: CASSPRTSGRAGGNEQFF
V: TRBV25-1; CDR3: CASSEYPNEQYF
V: TRBV7-2; CDR3: CASSPTRGLAGSFEFF
V: TRBV6-5; CDR3: CASSRNSDNYGYTF
V: TRBV28; CDR3: CASSPVAGVETQYF
V: TRBV7-2; CDR3: CASSLEAGPPYEQYF
V: TRBV19; CDR3: CASSGGADTGNQPQHF
V: TRBV21-1; CDR3: CASSKYRDKPSYEQYF